The next 8 T cell receptor beta chains were all read from a single sample in a study of lymphopenia after photon versus proton radiotherapy. Some clones are missing from TCRdb's copy, which holds only in-frame ones; the method was immunoSEQ multiplex PCR. The data show approximately 91,000 clones, with around 82% seen just once and 1.3% to 1.5% held by the top ten. The sequences come from peripheral blood, collected from a patient treated with proton-based radiotherapy. These receptor sequences come from a man between 60 and 70 years old with pancreatic cancer.

The chain employs TRBV11-2 and TRBJ2-7; D is unclear. Deletions cut 3 bases from V and 3 bases from J, with 6 bases between. Per germline, CDR1 SGHAT and CDR2 FQNNGV. The CDR3 extends over 12 amino acids. This CDR3 reads CASSFRIYEQYF. Here the CDR3 DNA reads TGTGCCAGCAGCTTCAGAATCTACGAGCAGTACTTC.

The chain combines TRBV7-2 with TRBJ2-3; D is possibly TRBD2 (6 bases). Germline CDR1 is SGHTA and CDR2 is FQGNSA. CDR3 length: 14 residues. Trimming removed 1 base from V and 3 bases from J, with 8 bases in between. CDR3 in amino acids: CASSLDGGTDTQYF. The DNA for the CDR3 is TGTGCCAGCAGCTTAGATGGGGGGACAGATACGCAGTATTTT.

The CDR3 DNA reads as TGTGCCAGCAGCTGGGACAGGGGTCAAGTGGGGACCCAGTACTTC. This translates into CASSWDRGQVGTQYF. V and J are TRBV7-2 and TRBJ2-5; TRBD1 aligns across 10 bases. This CDR3 is built from 15 residues. From germline, CDR1 is SGHTA and CDR2 FQGNSA. V was clipped by 4 bases and J by 7 bases; unmatched bases: 9.

The CDR3 is CASSSLTNEQFF. The DNA for the CDR3 is TGTGCCAGCAGCTCCCTTACGAATGAGCAGTTCTTC. This chain links TRBV5-4 with TRBJ2-1, with D uncertain. V lost 3 bases to trimming and J lost 7 bases, with 8 bases between them. The CDR3 length is 12 residues. Germline lookup yields CDR1 SGHNT and CDR2 YYREEE (reference sequence).

This clone was observed a few times. The chain employs TRBV13 and TRBJ2-7; a possible D gene is TRBD1 (5 bases). Between the trimmed V and J ends, which lost 6 bases and 13 bases, there was a span of 16 bases. This CDR3 comprises 11 residues. Germline CDR1 reads PRHDT; CDR2 reads FYEKMQ (reference sequence). CDR3 loop: CASSLGQGHYF. Here the CDR3 DNA reads TGTGCCAGCAGTTTGGGCCAGGGTCATTACTTC.

This clone was counted a single time. The chain joins TRBV7-9 to TRBJ1-4; D uncertain. Trimming left V 5 bases short and J 4 bases short, with 2 bases between. Germline CDR1 and CDR2: SEHNR and FQNEAQ (reference sequence). CDR3 size: 11 residues. The CDR3 nucleotides are TGTGCCAGCAGCCGTAATGAAAAACTGTTTTTT. This encodes CASSRNEKLFF. Variable domain in full (rest from reference TRBV7-9 and TRBJ1-4): DTGVSQNPRHKITKRGQNVTFRCDPISEHNRLYWYRQTLGQGPEFLTYFQNEAQLEKSRLLSDRFSAERPKGSFSTLEIQRTEQGDSAMYLCASSRNEKLFFGSGTQLSVL.

This clone appeared a single time. The chain is built from TRBV10-3 and TRBJ2-3; 10 bases map to TRBD2. The ends lost 4 bases at V and 6 bases at J; junction bases unmatched: 7. The V gene's germline CDR1 is ENHRY and CDR2 SYGVKD. The CDR3 is 15 amino acids. CDR3: CAISGLAGGPDTQYF. CDR3 nucleotide sequence: TGTGCCATCAGTGGTTTAGCGGGAGGCCCGGATACGCAGTATTTT.

The chain recombines TRBV28 with TRBJ2-1; TRBD1 aligns across 12 bases. The germline V gene has CDR1 MDHEN and CDR2 SYDVKM. The CDR3 spans 15 residues. J gave up 8 bases and V 7 bases, and 9 bases lay outside the gene matches. The CDR3: CASTPSGTGGHEQFF. The CDR3 region has the DNA TGTGCCAGCACCCCGTCCGGGACAGGGGGCCATGAGCAGTTCTTC.